This T cell receptor beta chain was profiled in a study of neurological immune-mediated disorders. This clonotype has a count of ten or more. Looked up from germline, CDR1 is SGDLS and CDR2 is YYNGEE. Trimming removed 3 bases from V and 2 bases from J, with 6 bases in between. This CDR3 has 13 residues. The cDNA came from 5'RACE with 10-nucleotide random UMIs. TCRdb re-derived calls from the 5' RACE reads in MiXCR, one entry per CDR3 protein. Of around 55,000 distinct CDR3 sequences detected, over 3.5% appear once; the ten largest clones hold around 2%. This clonotype was obtained from a woman aged 40-49 years with multiple sclerosis. The sequencing sample was made of CD4+ T cells from blood. This chain joins TRBV9 and TRBJ1-5; D is ambiguous. CDR3 in DNA: TGTGCCAGCAGCGCGGACGGCAATCAGCCCCAGCATTTT. Encoded protein: CASSADGNQPQHF.